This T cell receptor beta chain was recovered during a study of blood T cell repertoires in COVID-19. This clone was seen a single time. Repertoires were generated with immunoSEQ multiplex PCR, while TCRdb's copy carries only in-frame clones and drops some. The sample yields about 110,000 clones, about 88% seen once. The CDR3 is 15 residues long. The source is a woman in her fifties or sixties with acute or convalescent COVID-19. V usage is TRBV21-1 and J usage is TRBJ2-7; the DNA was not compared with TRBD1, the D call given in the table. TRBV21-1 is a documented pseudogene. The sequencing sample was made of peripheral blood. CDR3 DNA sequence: TGTGCCAGCAGCAAAGAACAGTCCTGTCCCTACGAGCAGTACTTC. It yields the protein CASSKEQSCPYEQYF.